One sample yielded the 5 T cell receptor beta chains listed below, sequenced in a study of T cells in localized non-small cell lung cancer. Sequencing was performed with immunoSEQ multiplex PCR; in TCRdb, only in-frame clones are kept and a portion is missing. The table includes about 33,000 clones, 92% detected once. This material consisted of peripheral blood, taken before any cancer treatment. These receptors originate from a female donor over 55 with stage I lung adenocarcinoma.

The genes are TRBV30 and TRBJ2-7, with a tentative D call TRBD1 (5 bases). Germline V gene sequence: CDR1 GTSNPN, CDR2 SVGIG (reference sequence). CDR3 size: 15 residues. V gave up 3 bases and J gave up 6 bases, with 21 bases separating them. The CDR3 DNA follows: TGTGCCTGGAGCCCGGACGGAACATGGGGCGTCGAGCAGTACTTC. It translates to CAWSPDGTWGVEQYF.

The chain uses TRBV29-1 and TRBJ1-1; TRBD1 aligns across 8 bases. The trim removed 7 bases at V and 0 bases at J, leaving 10 bases unmatched. The CDR3 is 15 amino acids. Germline values: CDR1 SQVTM, CDR2 ANQGSEA. In nucleotides, the CDR3 is TGCAGCGCCCGACAGGGGAGGTTGGTGAACACTGAAGCTTTCTTT. As protein: CSARQGRLVNTEAFF.

This clone was seen once. CDR3 bases: TGCGCCAGCTCTAGGGTCAATGAGCAGTTCTTC. Translating it yields CASSRVNEQFF. The chain joins TRBV5-1 to TRBJ2-1; D is unclear. V dropped 7 bases and J dropped 6 bases, with 8 bases sitting between them. The CDR3 is 11 amino acids. Germline V gives CDR1 SGHRS, CDR2 YFSETQ.

The CDR3 sequence: CASSSIGTAYEQYF. CDR3 in DNA: TGTGCCAGCAGCTCCATCGGGACAGCATACGAGCAGTACTTC. The chain couples TRBV9 to TRBJ2-7; 7 nucleotides line up with TRBD1. This CDR3 comprises 14 residues. Trimming took 4 bases from V and 4 from J; bases not matched to a gene: 8. The V gene's germline CDR1 is SGDLS and CDR2 YYNGEE. Drawing the rest from reference TRBV9 and TRBJ2-7, the complete variable domain is DSGVTQTPKHLITATGQRVTLRCSPRSGDLSVYWYQQSLDQGLQFLIQYYNGEERAKGNILERFSAQQFPDLHSELNLSSLELGDSALYFCASSSIGTAYEQYFGPGTRLTVT.

The gene calls are TRBV28 and TRBJ2-5; 8 nucleotides agree with TRBD1. The length of the CDR3 is 15 residues. The germline V gene encodes CDR1 MDHEN and CDR2 SYDVKM. Trimming at V came to 3 bases and at J to 5 bases, leaving 8 bases not matched to a gene. The CDR3 DNA reads as TGTGCCAGCAGTTTTAGGACAGGGACTCTGGAGACCCAGTACTTC. Amino acid sequence: CASSFRTGTLETQYF.